This T cell receptor beta chain was documented in a study of T cells in Graves' hyperthyroidism and ophthalmopathy. Study results and limitations: Most clonotypes that expanded in the thyroid above 0.001 also showed up in blood. Ophthalmopathy could be told apart from stable hyperthyroidism with a 13 V-J model.

This clonotype has more than one count but fewer than ten. The antigen is not known. TCR beta CDR3 regions were amplified from RNA. The HTBI set primed first-round TCR CDR3 RT-PCR. TCRdb passed the multiplex PCR reads through MiXCR, listing each CDR3 protein once. This table holds about 640,000 distinct CDR3 sequences, less than 25% found once. Per germline, CDR1 DFQATT and CDR2 SNEGSKA (reference sequence). The length of the CDR3 is 11 residues. The ends were cut back, 6 bases at V and 3 bases at J, with 8 bases in the middle. Patients affected by ophthalmopathy presented a Clinical Activity Score of at least 3, a NOSPECS grade of at least 4, and disease duration below 3 months. Exclusion criteria comprised uncontrolled infection, other autoimmune disease, pregnancy or lactation.

The chain joins TRBV20-1 to TRBJ1-2; D gene unclear. This clonotype originated in a man aged 30 to 39 with Graves' ophthalmopathy. The sequenced material came from blood. DNA for the CDR3: TGCAGTGCATGGAGAGACTATGGCTACACCTTC. Its translation is CSAWRDYGYTF.